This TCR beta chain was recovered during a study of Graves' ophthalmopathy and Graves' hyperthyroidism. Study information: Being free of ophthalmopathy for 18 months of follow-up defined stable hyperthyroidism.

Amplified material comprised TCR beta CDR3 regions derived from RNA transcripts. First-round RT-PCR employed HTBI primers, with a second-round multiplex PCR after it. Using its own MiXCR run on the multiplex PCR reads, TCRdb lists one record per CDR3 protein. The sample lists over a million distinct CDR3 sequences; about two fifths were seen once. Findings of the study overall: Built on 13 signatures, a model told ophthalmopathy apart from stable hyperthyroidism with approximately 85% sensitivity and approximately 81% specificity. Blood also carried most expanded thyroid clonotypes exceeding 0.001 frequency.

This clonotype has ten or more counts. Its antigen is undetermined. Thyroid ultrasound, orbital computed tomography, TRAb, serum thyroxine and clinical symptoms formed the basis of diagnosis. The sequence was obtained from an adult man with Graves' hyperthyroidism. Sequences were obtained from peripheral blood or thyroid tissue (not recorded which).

The CDR3 DNA sequence: TGTGCCAGCAGTCCTACCCCCGTCGGGAGTGAGCAGTACTTC. Encoded protein: CASSPTPVGSEQYF. The chain joins TRBV11-2 to TRBJ2-7; TRBD2 is a possible D gene (6 bases). Germline CDR1 and CDR2: SGHAT and FQNNGV. CDR3 length: 14 amino acids. V was shortened by 6 bases and J by 7 bases, with 19 bases between the two germline ends. Full variable domain (rest looked up from reference TRBV11-2 and TRBJ2-7): EAGVAQSPRYKIIEKRQSVAFWCNPISGHATLYWYQQILGQGPKLLIQFQNNGVVDDSQLPKDRFSAERLKGVDSTLKIQPAKLEDSAVYLCASSPTPVGSEQYFGPGTRLTVT.